In this sample, the clone carrying this TCR beta chain turned up a few times. Its specificity is unknown. The data derive from a study of human T cells and chemical hapten exposure. TCRdb reanalysed the RACE reads using MiXCR and keeps one entry per CDR3 protein. The table has some 88,000 distinct CDR3 sequences, roughly 9.6% seen once. This CDR3 has 14 amino acids. The germline gives CDR1 DFQATT, CDR2 SNEGSKA (reference sequence). V lost 6 bases and J 0 bases, leaving 15 bases between the germline ends. Time point here: patch test 2, 6 weeks after DPC sensitization. The treatment here: therapeutic diphenylcyclopropenone sensitization with weekly scalp DPC. General observations from the study: Alopecia affecting every donor means their immune response may not match healthy people's.

Source: whole blood, taken in connection with sensitization to the hapten diphenylcyclopropenone (DPC). The rearrangement uses TRBV20-1 and TRBJ2-7; D is perhaps TRBD2 (6 bases). The receptor was isolated from a man in his forties or fifties with alopecia areata. Some clones in this sample may be carry-over from other donors' samples. The CDR3 DNA reads as TGCAGTGCCCGAACGAGCGGGCGCTCCTACGAGCAGTACGTC. It specifies CSARTSGRSYEQYV.